This TCR beta chain derives from a study of cytomegalovirus exposure and HLA in healthy donors. Concerning this clone: Germline is not matched at one junction end, which may reflect a read error. This CDR3 is also generated by other DNA sequences in the sample.

The PCR used 60 Vbeta and 13 Jbeta primers. Only in-frame clones appear in the TCRdb table, and some are missing; sequencing was by immunoSEQ multiplex PCR. The sample spans 200,000 to 250,000 clones; the ten largest clones claim roughly 0.98%. CDR3 length: 15 amino acids. Germline V gene lookup returns CDR1 SEHNR and CDR2 FQNEAQ (reference sequence). Sequencing was performed on PBMCs. The rearrangement links TRBV7-9 to TRBJ1-2; D not resolved. This sequence was found in a young woman in good health and CMV-seropositive. CDR3 sequence reads: CASSLGPGIDYGYTF. CDR3 DNA sequence: TGTGCCAGCAGCTTAGGTCCGGGGATCGACTATGGCTATACCTTC.